Below, 25 T cell receptor beta chains from the same sample are listed, as sequenced in a study of regulatory T cells in long-lasting Graves disease. Time point here: persistent/refractory GD, antithyroid drugs over 5 years with positive TRAb. Making the TCR library involved RNA that had been extracted from PBMCs. Relying on iRepertoire HTBI primers and Arm-PCR of CDR3 regions, the team built TCR beta libraries. TCRdb redid the calling of the multiplex PCR reads with MiXCR, one entry per CDR3 protein. Of a few hundred thousand distinct CDR3 sequences in the sample, less than 25% are singletons; the top ten hold roughly 26%. The material sequenced was peripheral blood mononuclear cells (PBMCs), taken when the disease was refractory, from a patient treated with antithyroid drugs. These receptors were collected from a female donor with Graves disease.

The CDR3 bases are TGTGCCAGCAGTTTCAACAGGGGGGGCAATGAGCAGTTCTTC. Its protein is CASSFNRGGNEQFF. The chain carries TRBV12-3 or TRBV12-4 and TRBJ2-1, with a possible D match to TRBD1 (8 bases). This CDR3 spans 14 amino acids. Trimming cost V 3 bases and J 6 bases, with 12 bases left between them.

This clonotype was seen a handful of times. This sequence joins TRBV19 and TRBJ1-2, with TRBD1 matching over 8 bases. Per the germline V gene, CDR1 is LNHDA and CDR2 is SQIVND (reference sequence). Trimming took 8 bases from V and 4 from J; bases not matched to a gene: 9. This CDR3 is 14 amino acids long. The CDR3, as DNA: TGTGCCAGTCTCTTTAACGGACAGGGCTATGGCTACACCTTC. It codes for CASLFNGQGYGYTF.

This clonotype was seen ten or more times. The genes are TRBV20-1 and TRBJ2-7; D is uncertain. Between the trimmed V and J ends, which lost 3 bases and 3 bases, there was a span of 9 bases. This CDR3 has 12 residues. CDR1 DFQATT and CDR2 SNEGSKA come from the germline V gene (reference sequence). The CDR3 coding sequence is TGCAGTGCTAGCAACACGTTCTACGAGCAGTACTTC. Translating it yields CSASNTFYEQYF.

This clonotype was picked up many times. V gene TRBV28 combines with J gene TRBJ1-5; TRBD1 matches at 10 bases. Germline CDR1 MDHEN, CDR2 SYDVKM. V lost 10 bases and J lost 7; bases outside the gene matches: 13. This CDR3 is built from 15 residues. The CDR3 is CAIHTTDRGHQPQHF. The CDR3 region has the DNA TGTGCCATCCATACAACCGACAGGGGGCACCAGCCCCAGCATTTT.

The J gene is TRBJ2-2, the V gene TRBV12-3 or TRBV12-4; 14 bases are shared with TRBD2. With 10 bases clipped from V and 0 bases from J, the junction kept 4 bases outside the gene matches. This CDR3 is 16 amino acids long. The CDR3 DNA sequence: TGTGCCACGAGGGGACTAGCGGGAGCGAACACCGGGGAGCTGTTTTTT. It specifies CATRGLAGANTGELFF.

The chain joins TRBV18 to TRBJ2-7; the match to TRBD2 covers 7 bases. The CDR3 sequence is 14 residues long. CDR1 and CDR2 (germline): KGHSH, LQKENI. V lost 4 bases and J lost 3; bases outside the gene matches: 6. The CDR3 region is CASSQREGSYEQYF. The CDR3, as DNA: TGTGCCAGCTCACAAAGGGAGGGCAGCTACGAGCAGTACTTC.

Many counts were recorded for this clonotype. The chain uses TRBV6-1 and TRBJ2-7, with D unclear. Between the trimmed V and J ends, which lost 3 bases and 3 bases, there was a span of 18 bases. The germline CDR1 and CDR2 sequences are MNHNS and SASEGT. The CDR3 has 16 residues. The CDR3 here is CASSDTEAFRLYEQYF. The CDR3 DNA reads as TGTGCCAGCAGTGATACCGAGGCCTTTCGTCTCTACGAGCAGTACTTC.

CDR3: CASSSLAGGPNYEQYF. In DNA, the CDR3 is TGTGCCAGCAGCTCGCTAGCGGGAGGGCCTAACTACGAGCAGTACTTC. V usage is TRBV11-2 and J usage is TRBJ2-7, with 12 nucleotides matching TRBD2. V gave up 4 bases and J gave up 3 bases; unmatched junction bases: 7. The CDR3 runs to 16 residues. Germline V gives CDR1 SGHAT, CDR2 FQNNGV. Complete variable domain (other parts from reference TRBV11-2 and TRBJ2-7): EAGVAQSPRYKIIEKRQSVAFWCNPISGHATLYWYQQILGQGPKLLIQFQNNGVVDDSQLPKDRFSAERLKGVDSTLKIQPAKLEDSAVYLCASSSLAGGPNYEQYFGPGTRLTVT.

On this clonotype itself: Since a much larger clone is just one base distant, this may be a read error. The V and J genes are TRBV5-6 and TRBJ2-5, with a weak D call TRBD2 (6 bases). Germline CDR1 is SGHDT and CDR2 is YYEEEE. The CDR3 runs 14 residues. The CDR3 DNA follows: TGTGCCAGCAGCTTGGTCGGCGGGATAGAGGCCCAGTACTTC. It encodes CASSLVGGIEAQYF.

Ten or more counts support this clonotype. The rearrangement links TRBV27 to TRBJ2-7, with a possible D match to TRBD1 (5 bases). Trimming took 6 bases from V and 0 from J, leaving 9 bases between them. CDR1 and CDR2 (germline): MNHEY, SMNVEV (reference sequence). This CDR3 has 13 residues. The DNA of the CDR3 is TGTGCCAGCAGGGACACCGCCTCCTACGAGCAGTACTTC. It translates to CASRDTASYEQYF.

The rearrangement links TRBV28 to TRBJ1-5; D is possibly TRBD1 (5 bases). From germline, CDR1 is MDHEN and CDR2 SYDVKM. CDR3 length: 12 residues. Trimming removed 9 bases at V and 4 bases at J, with 10 bases between. The chain's CDR3 is CASDSINQPQHF. CDR3 coding DNA: TGTGCCAGTGACAGCATAAATCAGCCCCAGCATTTT.

This clonotype was seen only a few times. The chain links TRBV27 to TRBJ2-7, with D possibly TRBD1 on 6 matching bases. Germline V lookup: CDR1 MNHEY, CDR2 SMNVEV (reference sequence). Trimming pared 2 bases from V and 4 bases from J, leaving 15 bases between. CDR3 length: 15 amino acids. The CDR3 region has the DNA TGTGCCAGCAGTTTAGTCAGGGGTCCAGAGTACGAGCAGTACTTC. Its translation is CASSLVRGPEYEQYF.

This clonotype was seen repeatedly, ten times or more. V usage is TRBV15 and J usage is TRBJ1-1; no clear D. The germline V gene encodes CDR1 LNHNV and CDR2 YYDKDF (reference sequence). V lost 0 bases to trimming and J lost 0 bases, with 5 bases between them. The length of the CDR3 is 14 residues. The DNA of the CDR3 is TGTGCCACCAGCAGAGATGGCGTGAACACTGAAGCTTTCTTT. Translating gives CATSRDGVNTEAFF.

This clonotype was found a few times. The chain combines TRBV24-1 with TRBJ1-1; tentatively, D is TRBD1 (6 bases). The ends were cut back, 7 bases at V and 1 base at J, with 9 bases in the middle. CDR1 is KGHDR, CDR2 SFDVKD, per germline. The CDR3 spans 13 residues. The CDR3 is CATRRQENTEAFF. The CDR3 DNA reads TGTGCCACCAGGAGACAGGAGAACACTGAAGCTTTCTTT.

This chain connects TRBV5-1 to TRBJ2-5, with D possibly TRBD2 on 6 matching bases. CDR3 length: 16 residues. Deletions cut 2 bases from V and 0 bases from J, with 14 bases between. CDR1 SGHRS and CDR2 YFSETQ come from the germline V gene. Here the CDR3 DNA reads TGCGCCAGCAGCTTAGGGTTGAGGGACTACCAAGAGACCCAGTACTTC. It codes for CASSLGLRDYQETQYF.

The CDR3 is CASSFPGQESYEQYF. The DNA of the CDR3 is TGTGCCAGCAGCTTTCCGGGACAGGAGAGCTACGAGCAGTACTTC. This rearrangement joins TRBV7-9 to TRBJ2-7, with 8 bases identical to TRBD1. This CDR3 has 15 amino acids. V shed 3 bases, J shed 3 bases, and the junction held 7 bases outside the gene matches. The germline gives CDR1 SEHNR, CDR2 FQNEAQ (reference sequence).

The gene calls are TRBV30 and TRBJ1-3; TRBD1 agrees at 7 bases. There are 12 residues in the CDR3. Germline V lookup: CDR1 GTSNPN, CDR2 SVGIG (reference sequence). The trim removed 3 bases at V and 7 bases at J, leaving 3 bases unmatched. The DNA of the CDR3 is TGTGCCTGGAGGGGGACAGCCAACACCATATATTTT. Translated: CAWRGTANTIYF.

This clonotype was found many times. V is TRBV7-2 and J is TRBJ1-1; D gene unclear. Trimming pared 5 bases from V and 8 bases from J, leaving 15 bases between. The CDR3 runs to 13 residues. Germline lookup yields CDR1 SGHTA and CDR2 FQGNSA. The CDR3 sequence: CASSPRRQVEAFF. The CDR3 nucleotides read TGTGCCAGCAGCCCCCGCCGCCAGGTCGAAGCTTTCTTT. The full variable domain, rest sourced from reference TRBV7-2 and TRBJ1-1, is GAGVSQSPSNKVTEKGKDVELRCDPISGHTALYWYRQSLGQGLEFLIYFQGNSAPDKSGLPSDRFSAERTGGSVSTLTIQRTQQEDSAVYLCASSPRRQVEAFFGQGTRLTVV.

V usage is TRBV10-3 and J usage is TRBJ2-2; possible D gene TRBD2, 5 bases. The CDR3 has 13 amino acids. Trimming cost V 8 bases and J 4 bases, with 11 bases left between them. CDR1 ENHRY and CDR2 SYGVKD come from the germline V gene. CDR3 amino acids: CAIGEGSTGELFF. The CDR3 region has the DNA TGTGCCATCGGCGAAGGGAGCACCGGGGAGCTGTTTTTT.

This clonotype was detected ten times or more. The V gene is TRBV6-1, the J gene TRBJ2-7, with TRBD1 matching 8 bases. Trimming at V came to 7 bases and at J to 4 bases, leaving 3 bases not matched to a gene. Germline CDR1 is MNHNS and CDR2 is SASEGT. CDR3 length equals 12 residues. DNA for the CDR3: TGTGCCAGCAAGGACAGGGTATACGAGCAGTACTTC. This translates into CASKDRVYEQYF.

This chain joins TRBV4-1 and TRBJ1-5; 8 bases are a match to TRBD1. The CDR3 totals 16 residues. CDR1 MGHRA and CDR2 YSYEKL come from the germline V gene. Germline trimming cut 0 bases from V and 9 bases from J; bases unmatched to any gene: 10. CDR3 nucleotide sequence: TGCGCCAGCAGCCAAGAGGGACAGGCACCCAGTTGGCCCCAGCATTTT. It specifies CASSQEGQAPSWPQHF.

This clonotype was recorded many times. The rearrangement joins TRBV30 to TRBJ1-2; D may be TRBD1 (6 bases). The CDR3 extends over 12 amino acids. Germline V gene lookup returns CDR1 GTSNPN and CDR2 SVGIG (reference sequence). Trimming shortened V by 8 bases and J by 5 bases, and 15 bases separated the two germline ends. The CDR3, as DNA: TGTGCCGTCCCCGGGGGCGTATATGGCTACACCTTC. Translating gives CAVPGGVYGYTF.

The V call is TRBV7-9, the J call TRBJ2-2; perhaps TRBD1 as D (5 bases). The V gene's germline CDR1 is SEHNR and CDR2 FQNEAQ (reference sequence). Trimming removed 5 bases at V and 8 bases at J, with 12 bases between. The CDR3 totals 13 residues. CDR3 in DNA: TGTGCCAGCAGCACCTTAAGGGGTGGGGAGCTGTTTTTT. Translated: CASSTLRGGELFF.

The V and J genes are TRBV11-1 and TRBJ2-2, with TRBD1 matching over 11 bases. V shed 4 bases, J shed 7 bases, and the junction held 5 bases outside the gene matches. Germline V gene sequence: CDR1 SGHAT, CDR2 FQDESV (reference sequence). CDR3 length: 15 residues. The CDR3 reads CASSSRDRGDGELFF. The CDR3 DNA reads as TGTGCCAGCAGCTCCCGGGACAGGGGGGACGGGGAGCTGTTTTTT.

The V call is TRBV3-1, the J call TRBJ2-5; perhaps D is TRBD1 or TRBD2 (6 bases each). Germline loops: CDR1 LGHDT, CDR2 YNNKEL (reference sequence). CDR3 length equals 14 residues. Trimming shortened V by 6 bases and J by 5 bases, and 16 bases separated the two germline ends. CDR3 bases: TGTGCCAGCAGGTCACAGGGAGGTACGGAGACCCAGTACTTC. It codes for CASRSQGGTETQYF.